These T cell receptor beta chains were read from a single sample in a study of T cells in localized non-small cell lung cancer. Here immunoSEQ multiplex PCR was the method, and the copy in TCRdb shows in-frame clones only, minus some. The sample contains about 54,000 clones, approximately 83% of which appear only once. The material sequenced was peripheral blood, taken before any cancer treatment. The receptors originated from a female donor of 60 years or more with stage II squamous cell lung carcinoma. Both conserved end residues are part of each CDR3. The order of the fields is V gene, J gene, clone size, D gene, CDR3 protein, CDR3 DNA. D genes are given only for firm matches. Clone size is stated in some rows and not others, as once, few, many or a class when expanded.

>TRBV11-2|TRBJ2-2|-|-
CASSLRGPGELFF
TGTGCCAGCAGCTTAAGAGGGCCCGGGGAGCTGTTTTTT
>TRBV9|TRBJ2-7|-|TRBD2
CASSVGYSGTSSYEQYF
TGTGCCAGCAGCGTAGGCTACTCCGGGACTAGTTCCTACGAGCAGTACTTC
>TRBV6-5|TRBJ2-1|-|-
CASSLRRRADNEQFF
TGTGCCAGCAGCCTAAGACGACGAGCCGACAATGAGCAGTTCTTC
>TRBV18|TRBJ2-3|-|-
CASSPASTDTQYF
TGTGCCAGCTCACCAGCTAGCACAGATACGCAGTATTTT
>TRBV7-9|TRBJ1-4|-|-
CASSFGSGVAEKLFF
TGTGCCAGCAGCTTCGGGAGTGGGGTAGCCGAAAAACTGTTTTTT
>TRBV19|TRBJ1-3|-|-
CASSSAQGSGNTIYF
TGTGCCAGTAGCAGCGCACAGGGCTCTGGAAACACCATATATTTT
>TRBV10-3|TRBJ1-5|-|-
CAPRRVGALNQPQHF
TGTGCACCCAGGAGGGTGGGTGCCCTCAATCAGCCCCAGCATTTT
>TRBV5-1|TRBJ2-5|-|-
CASSFGQQETQYF
TGCGCCAGCAGCTTCGGGCAGCAAGAGACCCAGTACTTC
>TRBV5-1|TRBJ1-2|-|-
CASSPTAGQVGYTF
TGCGCCAGCAGCCCTACGGCAGGGCAGGTTGGCTACACCTTC
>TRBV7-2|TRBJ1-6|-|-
CASSLASGSYNSPLHF
TGTGCCAGCAGCTTAGCCAGCGGCTCCTATAATTCACCCCTCCACTTT
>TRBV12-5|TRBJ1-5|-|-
CASGLVQSGNQPQHF
TGTGCTAGTGGTTTGGTACAGAGTGGGAATCAGCCCCAGCATTTT
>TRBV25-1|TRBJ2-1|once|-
CASSETRGPSSYNEQFF
TGTGCCAGCAGTGAGACGCGGGGGCCAAGCTCCTACAATGAGCAGTTCTTC
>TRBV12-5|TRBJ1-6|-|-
CASGLTGLGSPLHF
TGTGCTAGTGGCTTGACAGGATTGGGGTCACCCCTCCACTTT
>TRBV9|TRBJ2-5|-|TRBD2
CASSVAAGGQETQYF
TGTGCCAGCAGCGTAGCCGCGGGGGGGCAAGAGACCCAGTACTTC
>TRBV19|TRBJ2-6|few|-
CASASGANVLTF
TGTGCCAGTGCGTCTGGGGCCAACGTCCTGACTTTC
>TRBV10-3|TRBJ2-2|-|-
CAISGAGGGVNTGELFF
TGTGCCATCAGTGGGGCAGGGGGAGGTGTGAACACCGGGGAGCTGTTTTTT
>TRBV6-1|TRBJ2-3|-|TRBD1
CAILQGAKSDTQYF
TGTGCCATTTTACAGGGGGCTAAGTCAGATACGCAGTATTTT
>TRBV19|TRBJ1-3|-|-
CASSIEGSSGNTIYF
TGTGCCAGTAGTATCGAGGGCTCCTCTGGAAACACCATATATTTT
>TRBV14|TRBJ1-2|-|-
CASSQGPGTNYGYTF
TGTGCCAGCAGTCAGGGACCGGGGACAAACTATGGCTACACCTTC
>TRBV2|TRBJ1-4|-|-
CASSDRGLANEKLFF
TGTGCCAGCAGTGACAGGGGCTTGGCTAATGAAAAACTGTTTTTT
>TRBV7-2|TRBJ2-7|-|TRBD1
CASSLARDRVSEQYF
TGTGCCAGCAGCTTAGCTCGGGACAGGGTGAGCGAGCAGTACTTC
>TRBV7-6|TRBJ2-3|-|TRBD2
CASSLSTGLAGGMQAQYF
TGTGCCAGCAGCTTATCGACGGGACTAGCGGGGGGAATGCAGGCGCAGTATTTT
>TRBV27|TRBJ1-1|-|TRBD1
CASSSTGANTEAFF
TGTGCCAGCAGTTCCACAGGGGCTAACACTGAAGCTTTCTTT
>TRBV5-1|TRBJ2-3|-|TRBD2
CASSQVAGSTDTQYF
TGCGCCAGCAGCCAGGTAGCGGGAAGCACAGATACGCAGTATTTT
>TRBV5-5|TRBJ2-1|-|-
CASSLQGNEQFF
TGTGCCAGCAGCTTGCAGGGGAACGAGCAGTTCTTC
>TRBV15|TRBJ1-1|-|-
CATSRDTLLGAEAFF
TGTGCCACCAGCAGAGATACGCTCCTAGGGGCTGAAGCTTTCTTT
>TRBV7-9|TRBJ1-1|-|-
CASTSTRGPGNTEAFF
TGTGCCAGCACCTCTACTCGGGGGCCGGGGAACACTGAAGCTTTCTTT
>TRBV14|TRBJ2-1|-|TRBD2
CASSQEVGLAGGMGEQFF
TGTGCCAGCAGCCAAGAAGTCGGCCTAGCGGGGGGCATGGGGGAGCAGTTCTTC
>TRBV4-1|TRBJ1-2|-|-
CASSPSGREVYGYTF
TGCGCCAGCAGCCCGAGCGGCAGGGAAGTCTATGGCTACACCTTC
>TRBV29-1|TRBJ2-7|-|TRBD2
CSAGGGSYEQYF
TGCAGCGCGGGGGGAGGATCCTACGAGCAGTACTTC
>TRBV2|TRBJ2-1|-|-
CASSVGTTGQFF
TGTGCCAGCAGTGTGGGCACCACAGGGCAGTTCTTC
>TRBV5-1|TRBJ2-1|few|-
CASSDGTYNEQFF
TGCGCCAGCAGCGACGGGACTTACAATGAGCAGTTCTTC
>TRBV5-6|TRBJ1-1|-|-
CASNLGGANTEAFF
TGTGCCAGCAACCTGGGAGGGGCGAACACTGAAGCTTTCTTT
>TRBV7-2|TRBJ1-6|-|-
CASVSGGSGGSPLHF
TGTGCCAGCGTATCGGGGGGCTCGGGGGGTTCACCCCTCCACTTT
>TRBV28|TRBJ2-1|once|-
CASRKTGSDEQFF
TGTGCCAGCAGGAAGACAGGTAGCGATGAGCAGTTCTTC
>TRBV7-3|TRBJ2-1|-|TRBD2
CASSLRAGADNEQFF
TGTGCCAGCAGCTTAAGAGCGGGGGCCGACAATGAGCAGTTCTTC
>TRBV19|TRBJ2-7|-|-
CASSMEGPGYEQYF
TGTGCCAGTAGTATGGAGGGCCCCGGCTACGAGCAGTACTTC
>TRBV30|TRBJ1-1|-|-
CAWSVGVRSAEAFF
TGTGCCTGGAGTGTAGGTGTCAGATCAGCTGAAGCTTTCTTT
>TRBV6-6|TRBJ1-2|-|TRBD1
CASSPTGGSPNYGYTF
TGTGCCAGCAGCCCGACAGGGGGCTCCCCTAACTATGGCTACACCTTC
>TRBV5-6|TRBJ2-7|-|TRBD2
CASSLETVAGAYEQYF
TGTGCCAGCAGCTTGGAAACGGTGGCGGGGGCCTACGAGCAGTACTTC
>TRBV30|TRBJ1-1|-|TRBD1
CAWKSTGYTEAFF
TGTGCCTGGAAATCGACAGGGTACACTGAAGCTTTCTTT
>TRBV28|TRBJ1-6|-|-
CASSPRGVPPLHF
TGTGCCAGCAGTCCCCGCGGAGTCCCTCCCCTCCACTTT
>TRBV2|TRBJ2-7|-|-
CASSEAGGRGLEQYF
TGTGCCAGCAGTGAAGCGGGGGGTAGGGGGCTCGAGCAGTACTTC
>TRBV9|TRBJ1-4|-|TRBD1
CASSVGVGGSEKLFF
TGTGCCAGCAGCGTAGGGGTAGGGGGCAGTGAAAAACTGTTTTTT